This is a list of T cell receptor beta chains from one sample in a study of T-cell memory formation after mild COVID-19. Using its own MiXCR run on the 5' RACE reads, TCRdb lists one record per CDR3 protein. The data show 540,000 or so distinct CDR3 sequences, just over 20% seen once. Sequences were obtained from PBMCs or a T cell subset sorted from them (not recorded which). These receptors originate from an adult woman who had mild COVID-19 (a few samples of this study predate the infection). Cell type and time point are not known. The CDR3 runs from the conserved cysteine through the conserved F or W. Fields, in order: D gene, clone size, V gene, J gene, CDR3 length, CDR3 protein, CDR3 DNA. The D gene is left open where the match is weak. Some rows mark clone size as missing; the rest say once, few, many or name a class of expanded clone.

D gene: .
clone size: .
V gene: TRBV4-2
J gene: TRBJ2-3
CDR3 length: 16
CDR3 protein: CASSPLQGRGTDTQYF
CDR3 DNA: TGTGCCAGCAGCCCTCTGCAGGGTAGGGGCACAGATACGCAGTATTTT

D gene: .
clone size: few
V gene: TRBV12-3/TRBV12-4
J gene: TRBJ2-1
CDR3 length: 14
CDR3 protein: CASSFSRGGNEQFF
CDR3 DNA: TGTGCCAGCAGTTTTAGCAGGGGTGGCAATGAGCAGTTCTTC

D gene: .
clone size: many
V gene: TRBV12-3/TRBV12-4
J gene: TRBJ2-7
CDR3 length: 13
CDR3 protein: CASSSTGTYEQYF
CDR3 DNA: TGTGCCAGCAGTTCAACCGGGACCTACGAGCAGTACTTC

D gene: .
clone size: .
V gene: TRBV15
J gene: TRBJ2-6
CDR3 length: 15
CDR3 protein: CATSTASSGANVLTF
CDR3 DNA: TGTGCCACCAGCACGGCTAGCTCCGGGGCCAACGTCCTGACTTTC

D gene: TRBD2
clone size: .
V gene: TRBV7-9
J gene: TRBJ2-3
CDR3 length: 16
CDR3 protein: CASSLPQTSGRDTQYF
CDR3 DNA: TGTGCCAGCAGCTTACCCCAGACTAGCGGGAGGGATACGCAGTATTTT

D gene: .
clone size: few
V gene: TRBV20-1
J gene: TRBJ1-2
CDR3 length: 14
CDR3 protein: CSATVGGPLDGYTF
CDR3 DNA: TGCAGTGCTACAGTCGGTGGACCCTTGGATGGCTACACCTTC

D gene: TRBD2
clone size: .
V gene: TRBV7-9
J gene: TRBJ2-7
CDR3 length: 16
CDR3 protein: CASSSGLAGGEYEQYF
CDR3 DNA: TGTGCCAGCAGCTCGGGACTAGCGGGAGGAGAGTACGAGCAGTACTTC

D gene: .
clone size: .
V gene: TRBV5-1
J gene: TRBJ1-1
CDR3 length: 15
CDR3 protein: CASMRAGTQNTEAFF
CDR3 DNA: TGCGCCAGCATGCGAGCCGGGACCCAGAACACTGAAGCTTTCTTT

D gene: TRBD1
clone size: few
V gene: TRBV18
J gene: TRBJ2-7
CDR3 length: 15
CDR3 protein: CASSGQTGTSYEQYF
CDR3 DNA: TGTGCCAGCTCAGGTCAGACAGGGACCTCCTACGAGCAGTACTTC

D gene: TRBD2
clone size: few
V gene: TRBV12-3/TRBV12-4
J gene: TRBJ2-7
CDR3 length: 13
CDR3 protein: CASRRAGPYEQYF
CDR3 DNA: TGTGCCAGCAGGCGAGCGGGACCCTACGAGCAGTACTTC

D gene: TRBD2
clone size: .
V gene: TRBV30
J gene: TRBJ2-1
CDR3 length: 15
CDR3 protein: CAWCPLAGVNNEQFF
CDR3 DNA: TGTGCCTGGTGTCCCCTTGCGGGAGTGAATAATGAGCAGTTCTTC

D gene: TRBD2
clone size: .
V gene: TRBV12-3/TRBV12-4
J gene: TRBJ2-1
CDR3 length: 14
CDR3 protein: CASSASGGRDEQFF
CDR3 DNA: TGTGCCAGCAGTGCTAGCGGGGGGAGGGATGAGCAGTTCTTC

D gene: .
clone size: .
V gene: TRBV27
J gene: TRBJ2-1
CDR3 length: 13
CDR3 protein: CASSWDWNNEQFF
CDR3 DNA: TGTGCCAGCAGTTGGGATTGGAACAATGAGCAGTTCTTC

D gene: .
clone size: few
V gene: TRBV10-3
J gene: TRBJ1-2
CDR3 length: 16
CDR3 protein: CAISESGGLISYGYTF
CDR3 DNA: TGTGCCATCAGTGAGTCGGGGGGACTTATTAGCTATGGCTACACCTTC

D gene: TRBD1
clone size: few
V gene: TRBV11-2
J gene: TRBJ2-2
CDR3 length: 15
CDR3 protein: CASSLRDRGTGELFF
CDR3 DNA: TGTGCCAGCAGCCTCCGGGACAGGGGCACCGGGGAGCTGTTTTTT

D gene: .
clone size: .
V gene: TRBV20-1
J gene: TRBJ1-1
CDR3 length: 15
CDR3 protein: CSALSDRTLNTEAFF
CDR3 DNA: TGCAGTGCCTTAAGCGACAGGACGCTGAACACTGAAGCTTTCTTT

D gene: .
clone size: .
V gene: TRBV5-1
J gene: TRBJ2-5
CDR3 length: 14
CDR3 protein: CASSLFGNQETQYF
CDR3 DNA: TGCGCCAGCAGCTTGTTTGGGAACCAAGAGACCCAGTACTTC

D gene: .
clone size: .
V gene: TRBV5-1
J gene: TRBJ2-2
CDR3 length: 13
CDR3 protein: CASSSLLDGELFF
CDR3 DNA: TGCGCCAGCAGCTCCCTTCTAGACGGGGAGCTGTTTTTT

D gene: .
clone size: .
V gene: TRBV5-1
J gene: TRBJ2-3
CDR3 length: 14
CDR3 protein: CASVHGPSTDTQYF
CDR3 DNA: TGCGCCAGCGTCCACGGCCCTAGCACAGATACGCAGTATTTT

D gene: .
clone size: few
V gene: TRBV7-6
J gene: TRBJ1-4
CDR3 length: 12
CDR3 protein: CASSWSGEKLFF
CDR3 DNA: TGTGCCAGCAGCTGGAGTGGGGAAAAACTGTTTTTT

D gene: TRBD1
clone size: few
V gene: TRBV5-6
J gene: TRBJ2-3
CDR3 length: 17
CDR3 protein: CASSSKGAQGRGDTQYF
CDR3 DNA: TGTGCCAGCAGTTCGAAGGGGGCACAGGGGAGAGGAGATACGCAGTATTTT

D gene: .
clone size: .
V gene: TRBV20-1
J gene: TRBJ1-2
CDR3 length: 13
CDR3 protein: CSAATGFERGYTF
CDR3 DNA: TGCAGTGCCGCCACAGGGTTTGAACGTGGCTACACCTTC

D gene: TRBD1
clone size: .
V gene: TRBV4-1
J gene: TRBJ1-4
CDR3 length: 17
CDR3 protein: CASSPTGLYGENEKLFF
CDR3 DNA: TGCGCCAGCAGTCCGACAGGGCTCTACGGTGAAAATGAAAAACTGTTTTTT

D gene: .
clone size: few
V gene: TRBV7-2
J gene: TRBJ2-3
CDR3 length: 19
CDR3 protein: CASSRRGAAGVKSTDTQYF
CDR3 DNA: TGTGCCAGCAGCCGGAGAGGAGCAGCGGGCGTTAAAAGCACAGATACGCAGTATTTT

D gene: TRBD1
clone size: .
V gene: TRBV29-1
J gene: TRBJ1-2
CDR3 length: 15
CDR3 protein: CSVDRGTGVDYGYTF
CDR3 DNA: TGCAGCGTTGACCGAGGGACAGGGGTGGACTATGGCTACACCTTC

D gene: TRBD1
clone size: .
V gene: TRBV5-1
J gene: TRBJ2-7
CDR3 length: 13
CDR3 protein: CASSAGTGNEQYF
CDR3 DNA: TGCGCCAGCAGCGCAGGGACAGGGAACGAGCAGTACTTC

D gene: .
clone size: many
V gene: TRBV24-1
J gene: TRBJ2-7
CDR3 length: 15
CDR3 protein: CATSDSRDLTYEQYF
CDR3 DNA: TGTGCCACCAGTGACTCCCGGGACTTAACCTACGAGCAGTACTTC

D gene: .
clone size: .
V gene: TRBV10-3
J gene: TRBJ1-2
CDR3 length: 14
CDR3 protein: CASKPAGRQNGYTF
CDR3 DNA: TGTGCCAGCAAGCCCGCCGGGAGACAGAATGGCTACACCTTC

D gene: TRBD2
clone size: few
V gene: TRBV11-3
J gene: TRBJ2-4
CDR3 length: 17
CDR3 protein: CASGASSGRATKNIQYF
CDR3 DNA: TGTGCCAGCGGAGCGTCTAGCGGGAGGGCCACCAAAAACATTCAGTACTTC

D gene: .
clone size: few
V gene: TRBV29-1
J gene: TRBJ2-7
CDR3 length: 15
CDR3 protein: CSVEDIVTSPGEQYF
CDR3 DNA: TGCAGCGTTGAAGATATTGTAACGTCTCCTGGCGAGCAGTACTTC

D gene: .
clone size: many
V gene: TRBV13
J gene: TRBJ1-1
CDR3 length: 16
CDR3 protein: CASSLGLGLKGTEAFF
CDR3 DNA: TGTGCCAGCAGCTTAGGCCTGGGGCTCAAGGGGACTGAAGCTTTCTTT

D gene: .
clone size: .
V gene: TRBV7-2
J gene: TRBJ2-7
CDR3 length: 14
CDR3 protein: CASSPEAVAYEQYF
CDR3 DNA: TGTGCCAGCAGCCCCGAGGCCGTGGCCTACGAGCAGTACTTC

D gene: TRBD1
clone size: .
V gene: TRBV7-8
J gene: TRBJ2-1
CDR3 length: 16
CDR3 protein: CASSTQDRVGNNEQFF
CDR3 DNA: TGTGCCAGCAGCACACAGGACAGGGTAGGGAACAATGAGCAGTTCTTC

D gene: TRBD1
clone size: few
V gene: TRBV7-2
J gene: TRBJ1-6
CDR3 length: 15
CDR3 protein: CASSYDRGENSPLHF
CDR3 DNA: TGTGCCAGCAGCTACGACAGGGGTGAGAATTCACCCCTCCACTTT

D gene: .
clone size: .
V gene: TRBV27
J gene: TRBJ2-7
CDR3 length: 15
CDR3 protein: CASRTEDTPPYEQYF
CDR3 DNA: TGTGCCAGCAGAACCGAAGACACCCCTCCCTACGAGCAGTACTTC

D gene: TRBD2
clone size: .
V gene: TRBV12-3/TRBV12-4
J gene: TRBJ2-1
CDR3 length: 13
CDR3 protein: CASSIAGGEPQFF
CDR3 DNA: TGTGCCAGCAGTATAGCGGGAGGGGAGCCGCAGTTCTTC

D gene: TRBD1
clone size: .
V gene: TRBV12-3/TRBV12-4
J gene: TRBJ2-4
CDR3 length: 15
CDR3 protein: CASSYQGAPAGIQYF
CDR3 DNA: TGTGCCAGCAGTTACCAGGGGGCGCCCGCGGGCATTCAGTACTTC